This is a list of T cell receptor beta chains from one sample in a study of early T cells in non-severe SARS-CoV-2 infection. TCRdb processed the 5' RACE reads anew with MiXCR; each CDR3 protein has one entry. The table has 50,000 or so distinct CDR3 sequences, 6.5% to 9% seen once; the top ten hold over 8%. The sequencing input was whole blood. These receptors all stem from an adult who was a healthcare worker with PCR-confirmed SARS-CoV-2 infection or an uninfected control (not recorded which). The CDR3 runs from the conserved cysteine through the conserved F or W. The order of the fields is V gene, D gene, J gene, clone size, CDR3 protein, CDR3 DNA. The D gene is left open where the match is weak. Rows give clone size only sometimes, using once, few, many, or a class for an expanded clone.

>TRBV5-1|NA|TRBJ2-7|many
CASSSAYEQYF
TGCGCCAGCAGCTCTGCCTACGAGCAGTACTTC
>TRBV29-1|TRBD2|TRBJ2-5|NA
CSVHWLSGRTQETQYF
TGCAGCGTTCATTGGCTTAGCGGGAGGACGCAAGAGACCCAGTACTTC
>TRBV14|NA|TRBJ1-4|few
CASSQGWYNNEKLFF
TGTGCCAGCAGCCAAGGGTGGTATAATAATGAAAAACTGTTTTTT
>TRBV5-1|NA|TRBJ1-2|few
CASSFEASRDYTF
TGCGCCAGCAGCTTCGAGGCTTCTAGAGACTACACCTTC
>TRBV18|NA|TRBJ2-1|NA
CASSLGTVGGNEQFF
TGTGCCAGCTCACTAGGGACAGTTGGAGGGAATGAGCAGTTCTTC
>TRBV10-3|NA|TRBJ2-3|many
CAIRGTSQFTDTQYF
TGTGCCATCAGGGGGACATCACAATTCACAGATACGCAGTATTTT
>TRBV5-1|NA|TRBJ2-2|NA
CASTSGNLHTGELFF
TGCGCCAGCACCTCCGGTAACCTTCACACCGGGGAGCTGTTTTTT
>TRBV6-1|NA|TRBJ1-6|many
CAAGHYNSPLHF
TGTGCCGCGGGACACTATAATTCACCCCTCCACTTT
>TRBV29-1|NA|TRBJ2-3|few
CSVGNRLDTQYF
TGCAGCGTTGGCAACAGGTTGGATACGCAGTATTTT
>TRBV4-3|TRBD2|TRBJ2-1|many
CASSRGLAGVSDNEQFF
TGCGCCAGCAGCCGGGGACTAGCGGGAGTTAGCGACAATGAGCAGTTCTTC
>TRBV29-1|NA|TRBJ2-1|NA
CSTRASGHEQFF
TGCAGCACAAGGGCCTCAGGCCATGAGCAGTTCTTC
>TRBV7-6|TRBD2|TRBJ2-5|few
CASSDRGLAVKETQYF
TGTGCCAGCAGCGACAGAGGACTAGCCGTTAAAGAGACCCAGTACTTC
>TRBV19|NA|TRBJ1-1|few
CAIHLSNTEAFF
TGTGCCATCCACCTCTCTAACACTGAAGCCTTCTTT
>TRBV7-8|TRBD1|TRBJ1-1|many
CASSHAARGGEAFF
TGTGCCAGCAGCCACGCCGCCAGGGGGGGTGAAGCTTTCTTT
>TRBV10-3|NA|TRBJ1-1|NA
CAISAGTVGTEAFF
TGTGCCATCAGTGCTGGGACGGTGGGAACTGAAGCTTTCTTT
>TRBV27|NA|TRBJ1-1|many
CASGLQGVITEAFF
TGTGCCAGCGGATTACAGGGAGTAATCACTGAAGCTTTCTTT
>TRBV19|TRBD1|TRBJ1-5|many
CASTWTGNNQPQHF
TGTGCCAGTACCTGGACAGGGAATAATCAGCCCCAGCATTTT
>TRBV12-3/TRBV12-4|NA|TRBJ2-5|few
CASSSTPPGHPQYF
TGTGCCAGCAGTTCTACCCCCCCGGGTCACCCCCAGTACTTC
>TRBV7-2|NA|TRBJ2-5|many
CASSLPTDQETQYF
TGTGCCAGCAGCTTACCGACAGACCAAGAGACCCAGTACTTC
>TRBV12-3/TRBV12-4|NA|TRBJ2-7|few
CASSSSTEQYF
TGTGCCAGCAGTTCCTCGACAGAGCAGTACTTC
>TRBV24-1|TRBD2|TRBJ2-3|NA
CATSDSGTLADTQYF
TGTGCCACCAGTGATAGCGGGACGTTGGCAGATACGCAGTATTTT
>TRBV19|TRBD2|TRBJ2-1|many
CASTRSGGLDNEQFF
TGTGCCAGCACCCGGAGCGGGGGGCTGGACAATGAGCAGTTCTTC
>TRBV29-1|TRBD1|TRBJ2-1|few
CSVGRPGQGINEQFF
TGCAGCGTTGGGCGCCCGGGACAGGGGATCAATGAGCAGTTCTTC
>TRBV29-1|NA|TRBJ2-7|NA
CSVEDSYEQYF
TGCAGCGTTGAAGACAGTTACGAGCAGTACTTC